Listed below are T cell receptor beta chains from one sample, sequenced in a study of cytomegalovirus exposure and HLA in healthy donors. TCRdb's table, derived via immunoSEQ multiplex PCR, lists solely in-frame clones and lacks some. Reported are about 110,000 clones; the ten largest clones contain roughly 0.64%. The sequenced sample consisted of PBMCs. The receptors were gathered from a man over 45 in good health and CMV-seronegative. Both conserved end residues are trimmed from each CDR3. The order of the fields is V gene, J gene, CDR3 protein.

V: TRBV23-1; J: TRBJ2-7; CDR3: ASSQSVGQVCEQY
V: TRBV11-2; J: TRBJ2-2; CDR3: ASSLVPGGNTGELF
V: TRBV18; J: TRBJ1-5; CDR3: ASTRDHNQPQH
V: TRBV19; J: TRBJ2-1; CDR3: ASSRSSRGEQF
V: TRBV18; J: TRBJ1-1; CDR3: ASSPTGDTEAF
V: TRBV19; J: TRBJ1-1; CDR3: ASMVQGGITEAF
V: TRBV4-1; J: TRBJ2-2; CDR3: ASSQDGHGGNTGELF
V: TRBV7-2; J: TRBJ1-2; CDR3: ASSLDGIYGYT
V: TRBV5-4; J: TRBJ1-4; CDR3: ASSSYRGSENEKLF
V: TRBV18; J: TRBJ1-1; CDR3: ASSSGQVVRNTEAF